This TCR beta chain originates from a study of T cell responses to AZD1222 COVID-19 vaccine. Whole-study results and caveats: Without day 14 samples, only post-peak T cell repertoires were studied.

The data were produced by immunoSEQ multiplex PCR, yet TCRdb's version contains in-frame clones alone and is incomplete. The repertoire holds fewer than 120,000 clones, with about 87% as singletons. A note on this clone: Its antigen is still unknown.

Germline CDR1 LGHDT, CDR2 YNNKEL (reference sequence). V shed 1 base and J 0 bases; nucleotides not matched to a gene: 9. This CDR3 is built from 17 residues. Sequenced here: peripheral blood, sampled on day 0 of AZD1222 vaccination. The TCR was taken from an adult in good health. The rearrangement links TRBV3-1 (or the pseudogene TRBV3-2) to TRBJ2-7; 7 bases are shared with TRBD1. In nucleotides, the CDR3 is TGTGCCAGCAGCCAAGGCCTGACAGGGATTTACTCCTACGAGCAGTACTTC. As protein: CASSQGLTGIYSYEQYF.